Shown below are 25 T cell receptor beta chains from a single sample sequenced in a study of T cells in Graves' hyperthyroidism and ophthalmopathy. The TCR beta CDR3 regions underwent amplification using RNA transcripts as the source. TCR CDR3 underwent first-round RT-PCR with the HTBI primer set. One entry per CDR3 protein results from TCRdb running MiXCR on the multiplex PCR reads. The sample has roughly 700,000 distinct CDR3 sequences; roughly a third are singletons. The material sequenced was blood. These receptors all come from a woman in her thirties or forties with Graves' hyperthyroidism.

As concerns this clonotype: A much bigger clone sits one base away, suggesting this may be a read error. V usage is TRBV20-1 and J usage is TRBJ1-4; TRBD1 is a possible D gene (5 bases). The CDR3 loop spans 11 amino acids. CDR1 and CDR2 from the germline V gene are DFQATT and SNEGSKA (reference sequence). For the CDR3, the DNA is TGCAGTGCTAGAGAAACTGGGACGCTGCTTTTT. Its protein product is CSARETGTLLF.

This clonotype has a single count. The J gene is TRBJ2-5, the V gene TRBV5-4; 7 nucleotides line up with TRBD2. CDR1 SGHNT and CDR2 YYREEE come from the germline V gene (reference sequence). This CDR3 comprises 16 residues. V shed 5 bases, J shed 5 bases, and the junction held 15 bases outside the gene matches. The CDR3 loop reads CASSYSQSGVGETQYF. As DNA, the CDR3 is TGTGCCAGCAGTTACTCGCAGAGCGGGGTCGGGGAGACCCAGTACTTC.

This clonotype was seen at least ten times. This chain connects TRBV27 to TRBJ1-1, with a weak D call TRBD1 (5 bases). The CDR3 contains 13 residues. Trimming stripped 5 bases from V and 11 bases from J, with 18 bases between. The germline V gene encodes CDR1 MNHEY and CDR2 SMNVEV (reference sequence). CDR3 nucleotides: TGTGCCAGCAGTCCCCTCCATGAGGGGAAGGCTTTCTTT. Protein: CASSPLHEGKAFF.

This clonotype was picked up many times. This rearrangement joins TRBV2 to TRBJ1-5; D gene uncertain. The CDR3 runs to 12 residues. Between the trimmed V and J ends, which lost 5 bases and 8 bases, there was a span of 10 bases. The germline V gene has CDR1 SNHLY and CDR2 FYNNEI. The CDR3 DNA reads TGTGCCAGCAGTCGCCACGAGGAGCCCCAGCATTTT. Its translation: CASSRHEEPQHF.

Worth noting for this clonotype: Given a much more abundant clone one base away, this may be a read error. J is TRBJ1-3 and V is TRBV9; TRBD1 agrees at 11 bases. CDR1 is SGDLS, CDR2 YYNGEE, per germline. J gave up 4 bases and V 4 bases, and 4 bases lay outside the gene matches. The CDR3 covers 15 residues. The CDR3 is CASSPGTGGGNTIYF. The CDR3 bases are TGTGCCAGCAGCCCCGGGACAGGGGGAGGAAACACCATATATTTT.

This clonotype was found a few times. The J gene is TRBJ2-7, the V gene TRBV5-1; perhaps TRBD1 as D (6 bases). From germline, CDR1 is SGHRS and CDR2 YFSETQ. The V gene lost 4 bases and the J gene lost 3 bases, with 11 bases spanning the gap. The CDR3 extends over 13 amino acids. The CDR3 sequence is CASSVDRDYEQYF. Written as DNA, the CDR3 is TGCGCCAGCAGCGTGGACAGAGACTACGAGCAGTACTTC.

The sample holds a few counts of this clonotype. The CDR3 region has the DNA TGCAGCGTTGATGAGGACAGGCCTCCCTATGGCTACACCTTC. Amino acid sequence: CSVDEDRPPYGYTF. J is TRBJ1-2 and V is TRBV29-1; TRBD1 aligns across 7 bases. V shed 3 bases, J shed 4 bases, and the junction held 8 bases outside the gene matches. The CDR3 sequence is 14 residues long. The V gene's germline CDR1 is SQVTM and CDR2 ANQGSEA.

In its sample, this clonotype was seen many times. The chain has TRBV7-2 and TRBJ1-1; 8 bases align to TRBD1. The V gene's germline CDR1 is SGHTA and CDR2 FQGNSA. This CDR3 comprises 14 residues. V dropped 2 bases and J dropped 4; count of bases not matched to a gene: 3. CDR3 bases: TGTGCCAGCAGCTTACTTACAGGGGGCACTGAAGCTTTCTTT. Protein product: CASSLLTGGTEAFF. The full variable domain, rest sourced from reference TRBV7-2 and TRBJ1-1, is GAGVSQSPSNKVTEKGKDVELRCDPISGHTALYWYRQSLGQGLEFLIYFQGNSAPDKSGLPSDRFSAERTGGSVSTLTIQRTQQEDSAVYLCASSLLTGGTEAFFGQGTRLTVV.

The CDR3 region is CASTKPRVVLDTGELFF. The CDR3, as DNA: TGTGCCAGCACCAAACCTAGAGTAGTTCTTGACACCGGGGAGCTGTTTTTT. The chain has TRBV9 and TRBJ2-2; D remains ambiguous. Germline CDR1 SGDLS, CDR2 YYNGEE. V lost 6 bases and J lost 3, with 21 bases in between. The CDR3 sequence is 17 residues long.

This chain links TRBV10-3 with TRBJ2-2; TRBD2 might be the D (5 bases). Germline CDR1 ENHRY, CDR2 SYGVKD. With 8 bases removed from V and 7 bases from J, the gap between germline ends came to 17 bases. This CDR3 region has 14 residues. The CDR3 DNA follows: TGTGCCATCTCGGGAACTACGGATGGCGGGGAGCTGTTTTTT. Translated, it gives CAISGTTDGGELFF.

This clonotype was detected many times. V and J are TRBV19 and TRBJ1-6, with a weak D call TRBD1 (5 bases). Germline CDR1 and CDR2: LNHDA and SQIVND (reference sequence). This CDR3 is 14 amino acids long. V shed 6 bases and J shed 9 bases, with 15 bases lying between them. The CDR3 loop reads CASSATTGGSPLHF. The CDR3 nucleotides are TGTGCCAGTAGCGCGACAACGGGGGGTTCACCCCTCCACTTT.

This clonotype was observed a handful of times. V gene TRBV19 combines with J gene TRBJ2-2; D possibly corresponds to TRBD2 (6 bases). Germline V gene lookup returns CDR1 LNHDA and CDR2 SQIVND (reference sequence). The CDR3 totals 15 residues. Trimming shortened V by 5 bases and J by 1 base, and 11 bases separated the two germline ends. CDR3 coding DNA: TGTGCCAGTAGTCGCGTCGGGGGGAACACCGGGGAGCTGTTTTTT. Translating gives CASSRVGGNTGELFF.

This sequence joins TRBV29-1 and TRBJ1-2; 8 bases map to TRBD1. V gave up 8 bases and J gave up 4 bases; unmatched junction bases: 9. Germline CDR1 and CDR2: SQVTM and ANQGSEA. The CDR3 has 13 residues. The DNA of the CDR3 is TGCAGCTTGGATTCAGGGGGCACCTATGGCTACACCTTC. It translates to CSLDSGGTYGYTF.

The chain couples TRBV10-3 to TRBJ2-2, with D unresolved. The CDR3 consists of 13 residues. V was cut by 11 bases and J by 4 bases, with 14 bases left in between. CDR1 and CDR2 (germline): ENHRY, SYGVKD. Here the CDR3 reads CAGRLPGTGELFF. The CDR3 DNA reads as TGTGCCGGACGATTACCGGGCACCGGGGAGCTGTTTTTT.

Note on this clonotype: At one of its ends the junction is not consistent with the germline gene, which may arise from a read error. The J gene is TRBJ1-6, the V gene TRBV7-9; D is undetermined. The germline V gene has CDR1 SEHNR and CDR2 FQNEAQ (reference sequence). This CDR3 comprises 16 residues. The CDR3 here is CASSQGSLDFSAPLHF. CDR3 nucleotide sequence: TGCGCCAGCAGCCAAGGTAGCCTAGATTTTTCGGCACCCCTCCACTTT.

In its sample, this clonotype was seen many times. The chain combines TRBV6-5 with TRBJ2-7, with D unresolved. The CDR3 contains 10 residues. V lost 11 bases and J 3 bases, leaving 8 bases between the germline ends. Germline CDR1 is MNHEY and CDR2 is SVGAGI. As DNA, the CDR3 is TGTGCCGGCGGACGCTACGAGCAGTACTTC. Its protein product is CAGGRYEQYF.

The DNA for the CDR3 is TGTGCCACCCTTCCCCGGTTCGGTAATGAAAAACTGTTTTTT. Its translation: CATLPRFGNEKLFF. V usage is TRBV6-5 and J usage is TRBJ1-4, with no clear D. The CDR3 contains 14 residues. With 10 bases removed from V and 4 bases from J, the gap between germline ends came to 16 bases. Germline V gene data show CDR1 as MNHEY and CDR2 as SVGAGI.

Turning to this clonotype: With a much larger clone just one base away, this may be a read error. The chain uses TRBV10-3 and TRBJ2-6, with D possibly TRBD1 on 5 matching bases. The CDR3 runs to 13 residues. Germline CDR1 and CDR2: ENHRY and SYGVKD. CDR3 loop: CASTDSGANILTF. The CDR3 DNA sequence: TGTGCCAGCACCGACTCTGGGGCCAACATCCTGACTTTC.

This clonotype occurred many times. J is TRBJ1-1 and V is TRBV15; 9 bases are a match to TRBD1. The CDR3 covers 15 residues. Germline V gene lookup returns CDR1 LNHNV and CDR2 YYDKDF (reference sequence). Trimming at V came to 5 bases and at J to 6 bases, leaving 10 bases not matched to a gene. CDR3 region: CATSPLGQGGAEAFF. CDR3 in DNA: TGTGCCACCAGCCCTCTGGGACAGGGAGGCGCTGAAGCTTTCTTT.

The rearrangement uses TRBV20-1 and TRBJ1-6; D is ambiguous. Trimming removed 3 bases from V and 0 bases from J, with 18 bases in between. CDR3 size: 18 residues. Germline loops: CDR1 DFQATT, CDR2 SNEGSKA (reference sequence). CDR3 DNA sequence: TGCAGTGCTAGTGTGGGCTCTACTACGAGCTCCTATAATTCACCCCTCCACTTT. It encodes CSASVGSTTSSYNSPLHF.

This clonotype appeared many times. This rearrangement joins TRBV6-6 to TRBJ1-2; 7 bases align to TRBD1. The germline V gene has CDR1 MNHNY and CDR2 SVGAGI (reference sequence). The trim removed 2 bases at V and 5 bases at J, leaving 5 bases unmatched. This CDR3 spans 14 amino acids. The CDR3 sequence: CASSYTGQPYGYTF. CDR3 DNA sequence: TGTGCCAGCAGTTACACGGGACAGCCGTATGGCTACACCTTC.

CDR3 nucleotides: TGCAGCGTTGAGGAGGGGACAGACTATGGCTACACCTTC. It yields the protein CSVEEGTDYGYTF. The J gene is TRBJ1-2, the V gene TRBV29-1, with TRBD1 matching 7 bases. The germline V gene has CDR1 SQVTM and CDR2 ANQGSEA. This CDR3 has 13 residues. V gave up 3 bases and J gave up 3 bases; unmatched junction bases: 4.

This clonotype was detected many times. The rearrangement links TRBV7-2 to TRBJ2-2; D is perhaps TRBD1 or TRBD2 (6 bases each). The germline V gene has CDR1 SGHTA and CDR2 FQGNSA. V lost 4 bases and J lost 6, with 9 bases in between. The CDR3 loop spans 13 amino acids. The CDR3 sequence is CASSSGAPGELFF. In nucleotides, the CDR3 is TGTGCCAGCAGCTCGGGGGCCCCCGGGGAGCTGTTTTTT.

This clonotype was observed many times. V and J are TRBV20-1 and TRBJ1-1, with D tentatively TRBD1 (6 bases). CDR1 is DFQATT, CDR2 SNEGSKA, per germline (reference sequence). CDR3 length: 11 amino acids. The ends were cut back, 4 bases at V and 11 bases at J, with 14 bases in the middle. CDR3 bases: TGCAGTGCTACCAGGGGAGGGGTGGCTTTCTTT. Its protein is CSATRGGVAFF.

Concerning this clonotype: Given a much more abundant clone one base away, this may be a read error. No conserved phenylalanine or tryptophan is present at the end of the CDR3, so a read error is the likely explanation. This chain connects TRBV13 to TRBJ2-7, with D tentatively TRBD1 (6 bases). The germline gives CDR1 PRHDT, CDR2 FYEKMQ (reference sequence). Trimming cost V 5 bases and J 4 bases, with 18 bases left between them. This CDR3 has 15 residues. The CDR3 is CASSPDHQGPYEQYL. CDR3 nucleotides: TGTGCCAGCAGCCCTGACCATCAGGGGCCTTACGAGCAGTACCTC.